This section outlines one TCR beta chain sequence together with its context. The antigen is not known. The data belong to a study of cytomegalovirus exposure and HLA in healthy donors. A multiplex PCR was run with 60 Vbeta primers and 13 Jbeta primers. TCRdb's table, derived via immunoSEQ multiplex PCR, lists solely in-frame clones and lacks some. The table includes approximately 160,000 clones, around three quarters detected once. General study points: Many donors shared some public TCRs, even though most TCR sequences were rare. TCR beta chain V- and J-gene trimming was linked, in a later analysis, to a missense variant in DCLRE1C.

Germline-derived CDR1 and CDR2 are ENHRY and SYGVKD. The CDR3 is 15 amino acids. The V gene end was trimmed by 6 bases and the J gene end by 4 bases; junction bases not matched to a gene: 7. The sample comprised PBMCs. The chain is built from TRBV10-3 and TRBJ1-2; the match to TRBD1 covers 11 bases. This sequence was found in a middle-aged man in good health and CMV-seronegative. In DNA, the CDR3 is TGTGCCATCAGCGGGACAGGGGGATCAGGCTATGGCTACACCTTC. Translated, it gives CAISGTGGSGYGYTF.